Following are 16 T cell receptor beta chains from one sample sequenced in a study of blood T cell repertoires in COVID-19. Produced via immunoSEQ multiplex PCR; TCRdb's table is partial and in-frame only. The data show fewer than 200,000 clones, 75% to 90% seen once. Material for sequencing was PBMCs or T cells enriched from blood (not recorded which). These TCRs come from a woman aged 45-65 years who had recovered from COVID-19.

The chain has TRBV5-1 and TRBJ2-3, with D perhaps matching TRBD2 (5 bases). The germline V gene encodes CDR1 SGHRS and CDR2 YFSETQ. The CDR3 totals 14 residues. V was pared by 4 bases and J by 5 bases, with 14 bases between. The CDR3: CASSTTDSGDTQYF. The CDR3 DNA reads TGCGCCAGCAGCACAACGGACTCTGGAGATACGCAGTATTTT.

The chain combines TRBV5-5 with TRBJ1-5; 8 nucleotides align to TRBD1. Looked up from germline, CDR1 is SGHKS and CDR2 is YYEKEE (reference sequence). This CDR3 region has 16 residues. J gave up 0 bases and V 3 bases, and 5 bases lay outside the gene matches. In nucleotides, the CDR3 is TGTGCCAGCAGCTCTAACAGGGGGGCTAGCAATCAGCCCCAGCATTTT. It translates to CASSSNRGASNQPQHF.

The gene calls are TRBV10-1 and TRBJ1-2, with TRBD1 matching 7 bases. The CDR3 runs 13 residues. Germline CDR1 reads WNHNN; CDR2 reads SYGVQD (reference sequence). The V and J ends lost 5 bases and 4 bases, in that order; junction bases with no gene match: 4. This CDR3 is CASSHRGGYGYTF. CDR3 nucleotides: TGCGCCAGCAGTCACAGGGGAGGCTATGGCTACACCTTC.

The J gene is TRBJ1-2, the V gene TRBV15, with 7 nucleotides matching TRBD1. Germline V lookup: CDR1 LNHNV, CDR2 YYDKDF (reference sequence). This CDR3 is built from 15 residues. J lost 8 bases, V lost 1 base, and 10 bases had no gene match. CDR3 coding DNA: TGTGCCACCAGCAGAGTACGGCAGGGGGAACAGGGCTACACCTTC. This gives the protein CATSRVRQGEQGYTF.

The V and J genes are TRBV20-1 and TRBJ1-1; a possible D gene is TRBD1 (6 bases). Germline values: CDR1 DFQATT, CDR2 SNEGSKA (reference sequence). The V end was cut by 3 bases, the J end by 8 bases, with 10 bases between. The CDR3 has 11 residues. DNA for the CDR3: TGCAGTGCTAGTAGACAGGTAGAAGCTTTCTTT. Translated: CSASRQVEAFF.

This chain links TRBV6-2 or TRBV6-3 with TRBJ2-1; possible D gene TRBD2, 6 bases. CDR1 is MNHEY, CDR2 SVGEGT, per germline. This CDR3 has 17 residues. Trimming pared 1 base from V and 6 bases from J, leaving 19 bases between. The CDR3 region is CASSYWASDYRFNEQFF. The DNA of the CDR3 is TGTGCCAGCAGTTACTGGGCGTCGGACTATCGATTCAATGAGCAGTTCTTC.

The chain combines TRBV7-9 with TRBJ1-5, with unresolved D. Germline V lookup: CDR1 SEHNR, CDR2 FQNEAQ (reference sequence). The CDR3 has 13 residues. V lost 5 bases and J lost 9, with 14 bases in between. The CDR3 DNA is TGTGCCAGCAGCGCGGGGAACGCCAGGCCCCAGCATTTT. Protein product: CASSAGNARPQHF.

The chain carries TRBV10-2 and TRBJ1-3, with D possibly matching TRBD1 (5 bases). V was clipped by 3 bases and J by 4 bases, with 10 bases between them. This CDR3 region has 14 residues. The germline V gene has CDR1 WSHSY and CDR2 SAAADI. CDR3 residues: CASSEAGPGNTIYF. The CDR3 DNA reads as TGCGCCAGCAGTGAAGCGGGACCAGGAAACACCATATATTTT.

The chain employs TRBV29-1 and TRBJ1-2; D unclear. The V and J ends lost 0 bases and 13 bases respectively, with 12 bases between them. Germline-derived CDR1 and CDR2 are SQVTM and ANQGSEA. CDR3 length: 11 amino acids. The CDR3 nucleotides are TGCAGCGTTGAAGAATGGGCCCGGCCCACCTTC. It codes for CSVEEWARPTF.

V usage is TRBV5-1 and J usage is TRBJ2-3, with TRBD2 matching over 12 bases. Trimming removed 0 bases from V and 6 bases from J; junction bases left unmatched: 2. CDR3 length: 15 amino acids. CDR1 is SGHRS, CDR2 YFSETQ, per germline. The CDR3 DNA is TGCGCCAGCAGCTTGGGGACTAGCGGGGAGGATACGCAGTATTTT. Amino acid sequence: CASSLGTSGEDTQYF.

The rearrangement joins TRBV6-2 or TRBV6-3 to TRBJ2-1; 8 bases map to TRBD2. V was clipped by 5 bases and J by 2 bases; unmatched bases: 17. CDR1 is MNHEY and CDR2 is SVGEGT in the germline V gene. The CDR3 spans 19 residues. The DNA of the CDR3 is TGTGCCAGCAGTAACGTCGGACACTCAGCGGGAGTCACCTACAATGAGCAGTTCTTC. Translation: CASSNVGHSAGVTYNEQFF.

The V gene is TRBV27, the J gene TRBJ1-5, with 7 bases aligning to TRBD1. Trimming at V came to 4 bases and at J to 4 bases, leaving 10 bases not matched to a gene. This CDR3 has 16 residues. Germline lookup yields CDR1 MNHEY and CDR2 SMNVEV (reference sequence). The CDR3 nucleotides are TGTGCCAGCAGTTCCTCAGGGGGGATCGTTAATCAGCCCCAGCATTTT. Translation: CASSSSGGIVNQPQHF.

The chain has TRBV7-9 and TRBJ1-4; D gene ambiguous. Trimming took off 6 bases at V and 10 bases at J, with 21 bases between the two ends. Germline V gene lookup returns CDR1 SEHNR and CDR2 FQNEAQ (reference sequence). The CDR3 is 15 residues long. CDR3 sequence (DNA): TGTGCCAGCAGGCCCTCCCAGGCGGCCCGGGGAAAACTGTTTTTT. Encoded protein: CASRPSQAARGKLFF.

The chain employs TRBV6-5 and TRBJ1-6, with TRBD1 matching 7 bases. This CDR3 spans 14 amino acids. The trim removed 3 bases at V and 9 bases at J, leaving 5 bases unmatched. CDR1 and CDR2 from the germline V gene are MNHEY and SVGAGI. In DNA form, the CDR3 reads TGTGCCAGCAGTTATGACAGGGACCGTTCACCCCTCCACTTT. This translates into CASSYDRDRSPLHF.

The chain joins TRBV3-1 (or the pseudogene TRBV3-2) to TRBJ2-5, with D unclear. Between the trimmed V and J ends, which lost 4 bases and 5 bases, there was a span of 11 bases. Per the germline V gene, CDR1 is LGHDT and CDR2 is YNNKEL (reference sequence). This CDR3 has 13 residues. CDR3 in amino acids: CASSPPVEETQYF. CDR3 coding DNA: TGTGCCAGCAGCCCCCCGGTGGAGGAGACCCAGTACTTC.

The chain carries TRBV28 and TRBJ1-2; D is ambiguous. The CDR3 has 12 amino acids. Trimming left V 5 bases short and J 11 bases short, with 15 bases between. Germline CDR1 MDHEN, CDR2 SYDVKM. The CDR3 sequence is CASSPNPRGYTF. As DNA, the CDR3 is TGTGCCAGCAGTCCCAACCCCCGCGGGTACACCTTC.